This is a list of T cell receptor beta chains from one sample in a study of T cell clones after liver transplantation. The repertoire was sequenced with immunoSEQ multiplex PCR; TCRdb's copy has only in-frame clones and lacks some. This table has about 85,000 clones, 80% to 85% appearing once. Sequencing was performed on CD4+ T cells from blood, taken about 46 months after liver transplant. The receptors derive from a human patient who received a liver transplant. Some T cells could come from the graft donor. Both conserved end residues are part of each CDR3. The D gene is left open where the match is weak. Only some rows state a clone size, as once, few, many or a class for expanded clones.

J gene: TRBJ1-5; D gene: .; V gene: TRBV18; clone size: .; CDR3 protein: CASSRLEDQPQHF; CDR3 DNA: TGTGCCAGCTCACGGCTGGAGGATCAGCCCCAGCATTTT
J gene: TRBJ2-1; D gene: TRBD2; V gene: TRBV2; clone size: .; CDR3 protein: CASSDSGRDYNEQFF; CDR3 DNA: TGTGCCAGCAGTGATAGCGGGAGGGATTACAATGAGCAGTTCTTC
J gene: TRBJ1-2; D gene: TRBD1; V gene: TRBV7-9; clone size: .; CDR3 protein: CASSLQGADYGYTF; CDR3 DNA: TGTGCCAGCAGTTTACAGGGGGCAGACTATGGCTACACCTTC
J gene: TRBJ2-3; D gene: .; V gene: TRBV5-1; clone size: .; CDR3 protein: CASSLVPNTDTQYF; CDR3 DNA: TGCGCCAGCAGCTTGGTCCCTAATACAGATACGCAGTATTTT
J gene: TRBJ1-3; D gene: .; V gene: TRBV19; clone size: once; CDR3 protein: CASSDDATGLPSGNTIYF; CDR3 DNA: TGTGCCAGTAGCGATGATGCGACAGGACTCCCCTCTGGAAACACCATATATTTT
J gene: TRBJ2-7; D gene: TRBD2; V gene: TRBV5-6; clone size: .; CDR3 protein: CASSLRLAGAGYEQYF; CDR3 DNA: TGTGCCAGCAGCTTGCGCCTAGCGGGAGCCGGGTACGAGCAGTACTTC
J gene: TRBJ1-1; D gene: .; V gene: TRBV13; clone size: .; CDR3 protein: CASSGAGYGNTEAFF; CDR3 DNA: TGTGCCAGCAGCGGAGCGGGATATGGGAACACTGAAGCTTTCTTT
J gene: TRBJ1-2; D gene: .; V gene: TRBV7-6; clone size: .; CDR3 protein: CASSLNAGAYGYTF; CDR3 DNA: TGTGCCAGCAGCTTAAACGCAGGGGCTTATGGCTACACCTTC
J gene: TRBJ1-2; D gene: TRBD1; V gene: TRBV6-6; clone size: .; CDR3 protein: CASSYSGQGNYGYTF; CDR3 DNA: TGTGCCAGCAGTTACTCGGGACAGGGCAACTATGGCTACACCTTC
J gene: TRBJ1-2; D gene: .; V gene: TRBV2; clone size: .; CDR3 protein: CASSQGQYGYTF; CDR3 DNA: TGTGCCAGCAGCCAGGGCCAATATGGCTACACCTTC
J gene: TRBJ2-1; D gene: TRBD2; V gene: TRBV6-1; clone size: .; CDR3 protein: CASRGTTHNEQFF; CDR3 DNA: TGTGCCAGCAGAGGGACTACCCACAATGAGCAGTTCTTC
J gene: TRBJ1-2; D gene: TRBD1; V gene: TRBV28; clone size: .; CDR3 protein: CASSATGVDPYGYTF; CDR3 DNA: TGTGCCAGCAGTGCGACAGGGGTGGATCCTTATGGCTACACCTTC
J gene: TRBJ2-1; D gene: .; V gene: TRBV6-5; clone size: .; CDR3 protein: CASRTLRKGGNEQFF; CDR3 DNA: TGTGCCAGCCGCACCCTGCGTAAGGGGGGCAATGAGCAGTTCTTC
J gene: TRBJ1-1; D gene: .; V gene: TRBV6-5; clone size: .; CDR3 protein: CASSSGRKGMNTEAFF; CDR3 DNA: TGTGCCAGCAGTTCGGGTAGAAAAGGAATGAACACTGAAGCTTTCTTT
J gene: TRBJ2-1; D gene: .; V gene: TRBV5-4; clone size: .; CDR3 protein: CASSSMGVNEQFF; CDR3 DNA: TGTGCCAGCAGCTCGATGGGGGTCAATGAGCAGTTCTTC
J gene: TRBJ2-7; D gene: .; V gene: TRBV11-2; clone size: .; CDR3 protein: CASKGYYEQYF; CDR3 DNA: TGTGCCAGCAAGGGTTACTACGAGCAGTACTTC
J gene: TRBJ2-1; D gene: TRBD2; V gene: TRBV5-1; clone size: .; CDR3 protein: CASRPTSGSSLGSEQFF; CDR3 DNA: TGCGCCAGCAGACCTACTAGCGGGAGTAGTCTGGGGAGTGAGCAGTTCTTC
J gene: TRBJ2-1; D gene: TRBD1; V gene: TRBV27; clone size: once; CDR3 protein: CASNSYRGRGNEQFF; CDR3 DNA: TGTGCCAGCAATTCGTACAGGGGAAGGGGCAATGAGCAGTTCTTC
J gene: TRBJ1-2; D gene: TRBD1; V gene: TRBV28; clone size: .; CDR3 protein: CASSFGLIAGGLLGYTF; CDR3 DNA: TGTGCCAGCAGTTTTGGTCTGATCGCAGGGGGACTTTTGGGCTACACCTTC
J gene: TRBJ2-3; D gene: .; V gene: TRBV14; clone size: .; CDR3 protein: CASSQDTGGWTSTDTQYF; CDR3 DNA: TGTGCCAGCAGCCAAGATACCGGGGGTTGGACCTCCACAGATACGCAGTATTTT
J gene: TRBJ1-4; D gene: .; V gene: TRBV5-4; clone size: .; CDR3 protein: CASSQEYYGTGREEKLFF; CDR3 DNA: TGTGCCAGCAGCCAAGAGTATTATGGAACTGGCAGGGAGGAAAAACTGTTTTTT
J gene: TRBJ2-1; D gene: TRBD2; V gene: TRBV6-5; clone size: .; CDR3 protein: CAAQGAGGIDEQFF; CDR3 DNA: TGTGCCGCCCAAGGGGCGGGAGGTATCGATGAGCAGTTCTTC
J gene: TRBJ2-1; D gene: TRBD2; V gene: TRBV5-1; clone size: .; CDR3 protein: CASSFSTSGRLNNEQFF; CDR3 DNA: TGCGCCAGCAGCTTTAGTACTAGCGGGAGGTTAAACAATGAGCAGTTCTTC
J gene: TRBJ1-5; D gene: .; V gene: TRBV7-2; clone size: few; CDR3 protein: CASGSRNQPQHF; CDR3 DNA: TGTGCCAGCGGATCCCGCAATCAGCCCCAGCATTTT
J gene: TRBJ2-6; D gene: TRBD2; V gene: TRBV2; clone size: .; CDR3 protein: CASSRGPAGGGGANVLTF; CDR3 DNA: TGTGCCAGCAGTCGTGGGCCAGCGGGAGGAGGCGGGGCCAACGTCCTGACTTTC
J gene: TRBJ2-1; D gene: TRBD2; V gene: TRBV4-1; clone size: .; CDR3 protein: CASRGLAGVIDEQFF; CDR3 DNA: TGCGCCAGCCGGGGGCTAGCGGGGGTAATAGATGAGCAGTTCTTC
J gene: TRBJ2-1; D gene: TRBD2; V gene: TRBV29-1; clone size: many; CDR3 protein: CSVGTGGSNNEQFF; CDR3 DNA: TGCAGCGTTGGGACGGGCGGGAGCAACAATGAGCAGTTCTTC
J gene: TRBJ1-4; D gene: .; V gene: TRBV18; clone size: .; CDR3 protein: CASSPGGGEKLFF; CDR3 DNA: TGTGCCAGCTCACCAGGGGGTGGTGAAAAACTGTTTTTT
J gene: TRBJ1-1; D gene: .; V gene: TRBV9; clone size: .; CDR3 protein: CASSVAPGDVGTEAFF; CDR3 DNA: TGTGCCAGCAGCGTAGCGCCAGGGGATGTTGGCACTGAAGCTTTCTTT
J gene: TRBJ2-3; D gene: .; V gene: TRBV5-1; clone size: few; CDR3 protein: CASSPTLTASTDTQYF; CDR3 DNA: TGCGCCAGCAGCCCTACGTTAACCGCTAGCACAGATACGCAGTATTTT
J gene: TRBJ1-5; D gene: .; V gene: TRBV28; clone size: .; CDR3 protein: CASSFGRGYQPQHF; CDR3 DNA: TGTGCCAGCAGTTTCGGCAGGGGATATCAGCCCCAGCATTTT
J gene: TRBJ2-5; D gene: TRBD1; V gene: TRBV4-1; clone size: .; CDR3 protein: CASSQVLPSDRDQETQYF; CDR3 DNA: TGCGCCAGCAGCCAAGTCCTCCCATCGGACAGGGACCAAGAGACCCAGTACTTC
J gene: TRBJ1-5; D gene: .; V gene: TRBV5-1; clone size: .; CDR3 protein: CASSPYPGFNQPQHF; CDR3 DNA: TGCGCCAGCAGCCCCTATCCCGGATTCAATCAGCCCCAGCATTTT
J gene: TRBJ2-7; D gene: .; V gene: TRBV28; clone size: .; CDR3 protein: CASSFPSPYEQYF; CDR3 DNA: TGTGCCAGCAGTTTCCCCAGTCCCTACGAGCAGTACTTC
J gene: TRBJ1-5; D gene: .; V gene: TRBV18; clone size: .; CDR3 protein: CASSPYSHSNQPQHF; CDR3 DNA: TGTGCCAGCTCACCTTACAGCCATAGCAATCAGCCCCAGCATTTT
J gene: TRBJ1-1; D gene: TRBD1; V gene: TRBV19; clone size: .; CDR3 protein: CASSKTGGMNTEAFF; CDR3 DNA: TGTGCCAGTAGTAAAACAGGGGGCATGAACACTGAAGCTTTCTTT
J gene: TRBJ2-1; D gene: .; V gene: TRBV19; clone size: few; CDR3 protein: CASSYNRADEQFF; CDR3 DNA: TGTGCCAGTTCGTATAACAGGGCTGATGAGCAGTTCTTC
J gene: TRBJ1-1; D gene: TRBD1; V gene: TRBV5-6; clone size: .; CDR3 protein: CASSSRTQQGGGTEAFF; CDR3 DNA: TGTGCCAGCAGCTCCCGTACCCAACAGGGGGGTGGAACTGAAGCTTTCTTT
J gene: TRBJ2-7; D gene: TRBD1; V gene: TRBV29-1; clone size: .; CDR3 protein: CSVTTGAYEQYF; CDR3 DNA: TGCAGCGTTACGACAGGGGCCTACGAGCAGTACTTC
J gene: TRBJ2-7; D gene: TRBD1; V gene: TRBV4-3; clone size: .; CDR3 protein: CASSRSGTGGSYEQYF; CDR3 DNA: TGCGCCAGCAGCCGATCCGGGACAGGGGGCTCCTACGAGCAGTACTTC
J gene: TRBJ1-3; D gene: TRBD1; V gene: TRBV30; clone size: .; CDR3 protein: CAWSVLLQGAENTIYF; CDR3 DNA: TGTGCCTGGAGTGTCCTGTTACAGGGGGCGGAAAACACCATATATTTT
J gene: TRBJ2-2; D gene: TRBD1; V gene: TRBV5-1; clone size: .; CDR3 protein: CASSLYTGDTGELFF; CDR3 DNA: TGCGCCAGCAGCTTGTATACAGGGGACACCGGGGAGCTGTTTTTT
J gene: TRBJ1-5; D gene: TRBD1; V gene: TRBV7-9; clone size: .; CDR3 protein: CASSRGGATQPQHF; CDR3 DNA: TGTGCCAGCAGCCGAGGGGGCGCGACTCAGCCCCAGCATTTT
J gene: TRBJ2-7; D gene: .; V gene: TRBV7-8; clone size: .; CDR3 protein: CASGGRVAYEQYF; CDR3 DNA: TGTGCCAGCGGCGGCAGAGTAGCCTACGAGCAGTACTTC
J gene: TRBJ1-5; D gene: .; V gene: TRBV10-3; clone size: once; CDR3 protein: CASSYETGQPQHF; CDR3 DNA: TGTGCCAGCAGTTACGAGACGGGTCAGCCCCAGCATTTT
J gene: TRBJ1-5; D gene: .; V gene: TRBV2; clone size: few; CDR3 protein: CASSVYEIGPQHF; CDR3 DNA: TGTGCCAGCAGTGTGTACGAGATCGGCCCCCAGCATTTT